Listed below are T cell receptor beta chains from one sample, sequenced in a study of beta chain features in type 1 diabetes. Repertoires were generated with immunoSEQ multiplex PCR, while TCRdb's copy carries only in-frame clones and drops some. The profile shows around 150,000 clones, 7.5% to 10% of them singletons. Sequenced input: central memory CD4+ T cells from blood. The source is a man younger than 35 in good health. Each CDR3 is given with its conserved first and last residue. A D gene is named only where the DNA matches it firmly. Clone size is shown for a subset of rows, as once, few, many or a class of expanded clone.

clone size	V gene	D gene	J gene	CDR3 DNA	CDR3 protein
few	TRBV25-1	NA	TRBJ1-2	TGTGCCAGCAGTGAATATTCTCCCCCCTATGGCTACACCTTC	CASSEYSPPYGYTF
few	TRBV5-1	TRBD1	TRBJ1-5	TGCGCCAGCAGCTTGGGACAGGGAGCTCAGCCCCAGCATTTT	CASSLGQGAQPQHF
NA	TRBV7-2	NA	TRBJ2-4	TGTGCCAGCAGCTTAGGGAGGACTTCGGCTCTAGCCAAAAACATTCAGTACTTC	CASSLGRTSALAKNIQYF
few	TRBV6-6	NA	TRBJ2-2	TGTGCCAGCAGTGGCAGGGGAAATCTTGGTTCCGGGGAGCTGTTTTTT	CASSGRGNLGSGELFF
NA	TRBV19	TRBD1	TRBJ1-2	TGTGCCAGTAGTATCCCCAGGGGGGATAACTATGGCTACACCTTC	CASSIPRGDNYGYTF
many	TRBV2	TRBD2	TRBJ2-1	TGTGCCAGTAAGACTAGCGGGTTTTACAATGAGCAGTTCTTC	CASKTSGFYNEQFF
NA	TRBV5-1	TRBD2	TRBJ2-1	TGCGCCAGCAGCCAGACTAGCGGGAGAGACGGTGAGCAGTTCTTC	CASSQTSGRDGEQFF
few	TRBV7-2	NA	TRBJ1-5	TGTGCCAGCAGCCCGCGGCGGGAGAGCAATCAGCCCCAGCATTTT	CASSPRRESNQPQHF
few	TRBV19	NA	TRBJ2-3	TGTGCCAGTAGTGGGCAGAGGGCAGATACGCAGTATTTT	CASSGQRADTQYF
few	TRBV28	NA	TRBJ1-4	TGTGCCAGCAGTCCCGACCGATGGAGCGAAAAACTGTTTTTT	CASSPDRWSEKLFF
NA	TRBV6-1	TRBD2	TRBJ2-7	TGTGCCAGCAGTGACCAAATAGCGGGGGGTTCCTACGAGCAGTACTTC	CASSDQIAGGSYEQYF
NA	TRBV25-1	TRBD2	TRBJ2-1	TGTGCCAGCAGTATTAGCGGGAGTAGCTACAATGAGCAGTTCTTC	CASSISGSSYNEQFF
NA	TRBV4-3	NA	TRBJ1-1	TGCGCCAGCAGCACCACATGGGGGCTGAACACTGAAGCTTTCTTT	CASSTTWGLNTEAFF
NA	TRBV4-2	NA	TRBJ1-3	TGTGCCAGCAGCCAAGAGGCGAGCCGGGGGGCAGGAAACACCATATATTTT	CASSQEASRGAGNTIYF
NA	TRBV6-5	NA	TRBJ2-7	TGTGCCAGCAGCTTTAATCTAGCAGCCTACGAGCAGTACTTC	CASSFNLAAYEQYF
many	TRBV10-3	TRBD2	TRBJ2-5	TGTGCCATCAGTGAGTCGAATTTGGCGGGGGGCCGACAAGAGACCCAGTACTTC	CAISESNLAGGRQETQYF
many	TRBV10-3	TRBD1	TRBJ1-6	TGTGCCATCAGTGAGTCCCGGGACAGGGGGCATCCCCTCCACTTT	CAISESRDRGHPLHF
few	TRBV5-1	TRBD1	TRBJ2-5	TGCGCCAGCACCAGGGACAGGGAGACCCAGTACTTC	CASTRDRETQYF
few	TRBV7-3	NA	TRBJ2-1	TGTGCCAGCAGTTATGGACAGTTAGGGTACAATGAGCAGTTCTTC	CASSYGQLGYNEQFF
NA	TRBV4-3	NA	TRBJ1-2	TGCGCCAGCAGCCAAGACGGACAACGGGGCTACACCTTC	CASSQDGQRGYTF
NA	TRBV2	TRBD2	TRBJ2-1	TGTGCCAGTCGTCCCGGGACAGTGGGACTAGCGGGTCGGCTCTCCTACAATGAGCAGTTCTTC	CASRPGTVGLAGRLSYNEQFF
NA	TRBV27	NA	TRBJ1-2	TGTGCCAGCAGTCCGTCGTTCAGAGGCGGAAGCTATGGCTACACCTTC	CASSPSFRGGSYGYTF
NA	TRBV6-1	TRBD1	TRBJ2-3	TGTGCCAGCAGCCCGACAGGGGTCAGCGATACGCAGTATTTT	CASSPTGVSDTQYF
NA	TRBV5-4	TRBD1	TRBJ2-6	TGTGCCAGCAGGCCGGGACAGGGCCTCTCTGGGGCCAACGTCCTGACTTTC	CASRPGQGLSGANVLTF
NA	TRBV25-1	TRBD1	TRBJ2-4	TGTGCCAGCAGTGAACAGGGGGTAAACATTCAGTACTTC	CASSEQGVNIQYF
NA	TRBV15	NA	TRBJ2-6	TGTGCCACCAGCAGCCCGGGGGACTCCCCAGGGGCCAACGTCCTGACTTTC	CATSSPGDSPGANVLTF
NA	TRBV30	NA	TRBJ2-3	TGTGCCTGGGGAGGGGGGGCGGATACGCAGTATTTT	CAWGGGADTQYF
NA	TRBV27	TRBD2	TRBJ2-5	TGTGCCAGCAGTTCCCGGACTAGAAGAGGGACCCAGTACTTC	CASSSRTRRGTQYF
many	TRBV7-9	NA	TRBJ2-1	TGTGCCAGCAGCTTAGGGGCAGGGAGGTCCTACAATGAGCAGTTCTTC	CASSLGAGRSYNEQFF
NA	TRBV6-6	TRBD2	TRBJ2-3	TGTGCCAGCAGTTACCCTGGACTAGGAGGGGCAGATACGCAGTATTTT	CASSYPGLGGADTQYF
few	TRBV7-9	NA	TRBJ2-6	TGTGCCAGCAGCTTAGCGTCGGGGTCTGGGGCCAACGTCCTGACTTTC	CASSLASGSGANVLTF
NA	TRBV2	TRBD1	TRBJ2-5	TGTGCCAGCAGTCTACGCGGACAGGAGAGTGGGACCCAGTACTTC	CASSLRGQESGTQYF
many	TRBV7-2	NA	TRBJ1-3	TGTGCCAGCAGCTTAGTTGCAGGGGCTGGAAACACCATATATTTT	CASSLVAGAGNTIYF
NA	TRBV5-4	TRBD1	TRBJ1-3	TGTGCCAGCAGCTCCTCAGGGGGCCGAAACACCATATATTTT	CASSSSGGRNTIYF
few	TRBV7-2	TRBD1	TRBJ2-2	TGTGCCAGCAACCCGGGACAGATAGTGCCCGGGGAGCTGTTTTTT	CASNPGQIVPGELFF
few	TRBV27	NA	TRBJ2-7	TGTGCCAGCAGTGCCCACTCCGGGGCCTACGAGCAGTACTTC	CASSAHSGAYEQYF
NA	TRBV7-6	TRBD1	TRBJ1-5	TGTGCCAGCAGCGCGGGACAGGGGGATATTGGGCCCCAGCATTTT	CASSAGQGDIGPQHF
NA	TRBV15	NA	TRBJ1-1	TGTGCCACCAGCCCCATTGGGAGCAGCGAAGCTTTCTTT	CATSPIGSSEAFF
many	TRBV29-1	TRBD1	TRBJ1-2	TGCAGCGTTGGACAGGGGGCTTATGGCTACACCTTC	CSVGQGAYGYTF
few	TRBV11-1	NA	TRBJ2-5	TGTGCCAGCAGCCCAACAGGGAAGGAGGAGACCCAGTACTTC	CASSPTGKEETQYF
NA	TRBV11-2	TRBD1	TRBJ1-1	TGTGCCAGCAGCCCCCTGGGACAGGGGGACACTGAAGCTTTCTTT	CASSPLGQGDTEAFF
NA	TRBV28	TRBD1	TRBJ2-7	TGTGCCAGCACTAGGAGACAGGGGGCCTACGAGCAGTACTTC	CASTRRQGAYEQYF
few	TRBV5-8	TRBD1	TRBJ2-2	TGTGCCAGCAGCCCTGACAGGGGTACGACCGGGGAGCTGTTTTTT	CASSPDRGTTGELFF
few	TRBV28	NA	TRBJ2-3	TGTGCCAGCAGGCCGAGACGGGACTCTAAGGGCACAGATACGCAGTATTTT	CASRPRRDSKGTDTQYF
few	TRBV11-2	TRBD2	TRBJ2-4	TGTGCCAGCAGCTTAGGTCGCCTAGCGGGGTCCGACATTCAGTACTTC	CASSLGRLAGSDIQYF
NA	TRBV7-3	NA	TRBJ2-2	TGTGCCAGCAGCCTCGACAGAACGAACACCGGGGAGCTGTTTTTT	CASSLDRTNTGELFF
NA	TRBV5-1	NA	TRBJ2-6	TGCGCCAGCAGCTTTGAATTCCTGGCACCCCACTCTGGGGCCAACGTCCTGACTTTC	CASSFEFLAPHSGANVLTF
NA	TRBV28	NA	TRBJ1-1	TGTGCCAGCAGTACCACAGGGACACTGAACACTGAAGCTTTCTTT	CASSTTGTLNTEAFF
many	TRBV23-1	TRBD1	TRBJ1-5	TGCGCCAGCAGTAACCGGGACAGGGACTATAGCAATCAGCCCCAGCATTTT	CASSNRDRDYSNQPQHF
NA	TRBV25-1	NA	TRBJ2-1	TGTGCCAGCAGTCTAGCGAGTTTAAATGAGCAGTTCTTC	CASSLASLNEQFF
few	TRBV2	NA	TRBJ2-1	TGTGCCAGTACGAGGAGTAGAGGTGGATCCTACAATGAGCAGTTCTTC	CASTRSRGGSYNEQFF
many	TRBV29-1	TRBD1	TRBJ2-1	TGCAGCGTTGAAGAGGGGACAGGAAGCTCCTACAATGAGCAGTTCTTC	CSVEEGTGSSYNEQFF
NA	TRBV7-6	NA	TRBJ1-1	TGTGCCAGCAGCTTAGCACAGGGAACTGAAGCTTTCTTT	CASSLAQGTEAFF
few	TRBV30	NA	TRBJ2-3	TGTGCCTGCTTCGGGGTAAGCACAGATACGCAGTATTTT	CACFGVSTDTQYF
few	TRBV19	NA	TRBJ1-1	TGTGCCAGTAGTCCGCTTCTGAGGAACACTGAAGCTTTCTTT	CASSPLLRNTEAFF